Sequencing of this TCR beta chain was carried out in a study of control samples from healthy donors and cancer patients. Clones were read by immunoSEQ multiplex PCR, and TCRdb kept only the in-frame ones, dropping some. Of about 160,000 clones in the sample, roughly 95% are singletons; the top ten hold over 0.9%. The source is a young woman in good health. Sequenced material: blood.

The CDR3 sequence: CASSEPDRGQPQHF. The CDR3 coding sequence is TGCGCCAGCAGTGAGCCGGACAGGGGTCAGCCCCAGCATTTT. V gene TRBV10-2 combines with J gene TRBJ1-5, with TRBD1 matching over 9 bases. V lost 2 bases to trimming and J lost 6 bases; unmatched junction nucleotides: 2. Germline V gives CDR1 WSHSY, CDR2 SAAADI. The CDR3 covers 14 residues.